The 19 T cell receptor beta chains below come from one sample, sequenced in a study of CD8 T cells in ankylosing spondylitis. Notes on the study in general: Characteristic of ankylosing spondylitis blood, it appeared, was a TCR beta motif comprising about eight highly homologous variants.

Their target antigens are unknown. TCRdb processed the 5' RACE reads anew with MiXCR; each CDR3 protein has one entry. This table has 750,000 to 850,000 distinct CDR3 sequences, approximately 12% appearing once. The sequencing sample was made of blood, either unsorted or a sorted T cell fraction (not recorded which). All receptors derive from a male donor with ankylosing spondylitis.

The V and J genes are TRBV28 and TRBJ2-1, with TRBD2 identical over 13 bases. Near its end, the DNA agrees better with TRBJ2-7, so the J call may be wrong. This CDR3 is 16 amino acids long. The germline V gene encodes CDR1 MDHEN and CDR2 SYDVKM. In DNA form, the CDR3 reads TGTGCCAGCAACCCGACTAGCGGGGGGTCCTACAATGAGCAGTACTTC. Protein product: CASNPTSGGSYNEQYF.

This clonotype was detected only a few times. The chain uses TRBV7-2 and TRBJ2-7; D ambiguous. The CDR3 length is 13 residues. Per germline, CDR1 SGHTA and CDR2 FQGNSA. The germline V and J ends were trimmed by 0 bases and 5 bases, with 8 bases remaining between them. For the CDR3, the DNA is TGTGCCAGCAGCTTAGCGCGACGAAACGAGCAGTACTTC. Its protein is CASSLARRNEQYF.

The V gene is TRBV6-2 or TRBV6-3, the J gene TRBJ2-5, with a weak D call TRBD1 (5 bases). V was cut by 7 bases and J by 3 bases, with 12 bases left in between. This CDR3 is 13 amino acids long. Looked up from germline, CDR1 is MNHEY and CDR2 is SVGEGT. As DNA, the CDR3 is TGTGCCAGCACCTCGGACACTGAAGAGACCCAGTACTTC. It translates to CASTSDTEETQYF.

This clonotype was detected ten times or more. The chain recombines TRBV20-1 with TRBJ2-7; D is tentatively TRBD1 or TRBD2 (5 bases each). There are 15 residues in the CDR3. Germline lookup yields CDR1 DFQATT and CDR2 SNEGSKA (reference sequence). Trimming left V 2 bases short and J 2 bases short, with 16 bases between. The CDR3 sequence: CSARRVGDQTYEQYF. DNA of the CDR3: TGCAGTGCTAGACGGGTGGGGGATCAGACCTACGAGCAGTACTTC.

At least ten counts were recorded for this clonotype. An end of the junction differs from the germline gene, which may be a read error. Here the CDR3 reads CASSPPTSGSTDTQYF. Here the CDR3 DNA reads TGTGCCAGCAGCCCCCCGACTAGCGGGAGCACTGATACGCAGTATTTT. The gene calls are TRBV5-5 and TRBJ2-3; 12 nucleotides align to TRBD2. The CDR3 runs to 16 residues. CDR1 SGHKS and CDR2 YYEKEE come from the germline V gene (reference sequence). Full variable domain (outside the CDR3, taken from reference TRBV5-5 and TRBJ2-3): DAGVTQSPTHLIKTRGQQVTLRCSPISGHKSVSWYQQVLGQGPQFIFQYYEKEERGRGNFPDRFSARQFPNYSSELNVNALLLGDSALYLCASSPPTSGSTDTQYFGPGTRLTVL.

This rearrangement joins TRBV20-1 to TRBJ1-6, with TRBD1 matching over 9 bases. The CDR3 length is 15 residues. The junction had 5 bases not matched to a gene; V was cut back by 1 base and J by 7 bases. The germline CDR1 and CDR2 sequences are DFQATT and SNEGSKA (reference sequence). As DNA, the CDR3 is TGCAGTGCTAGAGGTGGACAGGGGAACAATTCACCCCTCCACTTT. Its translation is CSARGGQGNNSPLHF.

The rearrangement uses TRBV5-1 and TRBJ1-1; maybe TRBD1 (6 bases). With 1 base removed from V and 7 bases from J, the gap between germline ends came to 20 bases. The CDR3 spans 16 residues. Germline assignment: CDR1 SGHRS and CDR2 YFSETQ. The chain's CDR3 is CASSLTPKQGLGEAFF. The CDR3 DNA reads as TGCGCCAGCAGCTTGACCCCCAAACAGGGTCTTGGTGAAGCTTTCTTT.

The chain recombines TRBV18 with TRBJ1-5; 9 positions match TRBD1. The CDR3 is 17 residues long. V lost 3 bases and J lost 1; bases outside the gene matches: 7. Germline values: CDR1 KGHSH, CDR2 LQKENI. The CDR3 loop reads CASSPAGTGMSNQPQHF. The CDR3 nucleotides are TGTGCCAGCTCACCTGCCGGGACAGGGATGAGCAATCAGCCCCAGCATTTT. Looking up the rest from reference TRBV18 and TRBJ1-5 gives the full variable domain: NAGVMQNPRHLVRRRGQEARLRCSPMKGHSHVYWYRQLPEEGLKFMVYLQKENIIDESGMPKERFSAEFPKEGPSILRIQQVVRGDSAAYFCASSPAGTGMSNQPQHFGDGTRLSIL.

This clonotype was observed at least ten times. The rearrangement joins TRBV4-3 to TRBJ2-5; D is possibly TRBD1 (6 bases). The CDR3 consists of 14 residues. The germline V gene has CDR1 LGHNA and CDR2 YSLEER. Between the trimmed V and J ends, which lost 1 base and 2 bases, there was a span of 8 bases. The CDR3 is CASSQVGQQETQYF. The CDR3 DNA reads as TGCGCCAGCAGCCAAGTCGGACAGCAAGAGACCCAGTACTTC.

This clonotype was seen a few times. The CDR3 sequence is CSARQGADTIYF. The CDR3 nucleotides are TGCAGTGCTAGACAGGGGGCGGACACCATATATTTT. The chain is built from TRBV20-1 and TRBJ1-3; 8 bases are a match to TRBD1. This CDR3 has 12 amino acids. Germline-derived CDR1 and CDR2 are DFQATT and SNEGSKA (reference sequence). Trimming took 2 bases from V and 8 from J; bases not matched to a gene: 2.

V usage is TRBV6-5 and J usage is TRBJ1-4; TRBD1 might be the D (6 bases). Germline V gene data show CDR1 as MNHEY and CDR2 as SVGAGI. CDR3 length: 13 residues. V was cut by 2 bases and J by 11 bases, with 12 bases left in between. This CDR3 reads CASSYLTGSKLFF. The CDR3 nucleotides read TGTGCCAGCAGTTACCTTACAGGGAGTAAACTGTTTTTT.

This clonotype has more than one count but fewer than ten. V gene TRBV9 combines with J gene TRBJ2-1, with 9 bases aligning to TRBD2. The CDR3 covers 15 residues. Germline V gene lookup returns CDR1 SGDLS and CDR2 YYNGEE. Losses at the gene ends were 2 bases for V and 8 bases for J; bases not matched to a gene: 8. CDR3 in DNA: TGTGCCAGCAGCGTCTTCTTAGCGGGAGATGATGAGCAGTTCTTC. The encoded protein is CASSVFLAGDDEQFF.

This clonotype was seen more than once but under ten times. The chain uses TRBV20-1 and TRBJ1-4, with D unresolved. Trimming removed 4 bases at V and 0 bases at J, with 6 bases between. Germline values: CDR1 DFQATT, CDR2 SNEGSKA (reference sequence). The CDR3 covers 13 residues. CDR3 amino acids: CSATGATNEKLFF. CDR3 DNA: TGCAGTGCTACCGGTGCAACTAATGAAAAACTGTTTTTT.

This clonotype was observed at least ten times. This rearrangement joins TRBV20-1 to TRBJ2-1; D is perhaps TRBD1 (5 bases). The CDR3 is 13 residues long. Trimming took 6 bases from V and 3 from J, leaving 12 bases between them. The V gene's germline CDR1 is DFQATT and CDR2 SNEGSKA (reference sequence). The DNA for the CDR3 is TGCAGTGCCACCATAGACAGCTACAATGAGCAGTTCTTC. Translated: CSATIDSYNEQFF.

V is TRBV10-3 and J is TRBJ1-4, with 8 bases that match TRBD1. The length of the CDR3 is 16 residues. V shed 3 bases and J 1 base; nucleotides not matched to a gene: 4. Germline loops: CDR1 ENHRY, CDR2 SYGVKD. CDR3 residues: CAISDRGLRTNEKLFF. CDR3 coding DNA: TGTGCCATCAGTGACAGGGGGCTACGAACTAATGAAAAACTGTTTTTT.

V usage is TRBV10-3 and J usage is TRBJ2-3; 7 bases fit TRBD1. Trimming cost V 4 bases and J 0 bases; bases outside gene matches: 4. This CDR3 is built from 15 residues. The V gene's germline CDR1 is ENHRY and CDR2 SYGVKD. The CDR3: CAISGQGSSTDTQYF. The CDR3 coding sequence is TGTGCCATCAGTGGACAGGGTTCTAGCACAGATACGCAGTATTTT.

The chain carries TRBV7-2 and TRBJ1-2; D is uncertain. The germline gives CDR1 SGHTA, CDR2 FQGNSA. This CDR3 comprises 16 residues. V was pared by 5 bases and J by 0 bases, with 16 bases between. The CDR3 DNA sequence: TGTGCCAGCAGCCACCAGGTGCGACAAACTAACTATGGCTACACCTTC. Its protein is CASSHQVRQTNYGYTF.

This clonotype was recorded a few times. The chain recombines TRBV20-1 with TRBJ1-4, with D unresolved. Germline loops: CDR1 DFQATT, CDR2 SNEGSKA (reference sequence). The CDR3 loop spans 12 amino acids. Trimming pared 5 bases from V and 10 bases from J, leaving 14 bases between. In DNA form, the CDR3 reads TGCAGTGCTGGAGCGAAAGTGGGAAAACTGTTTTTT. It translates to CSAGAKVGKLFF.

The chain has TRBV5-4 and TRBJ2-7; 7 bases are a match to TRBD2. The CDR3 runs 14 residues. Losses at the gene ends were 4 bases for V and 2 bases for J; bases not matched to a gene: 6. Germline V CDR1 and CDR2: SGHNT, YYREEE (reference sequence). CDR3 nucleotide sequence: TGTGCCAGCAGCCCCACTAGCGCCGCCTACGAGCAGTACTTC. This codes for CASSPTSAAYEQYF.